The following is a T cell receptor (beta chain) sequence with its context. The data derive from a study of CD8 T cells in Susac syndrome. The multiple sclerosis controls were treatment-naive patients affected by stable or active relapsing-remitting disease. Reverse transcription of roughly 0.45 to 1 ug RNA used random hexamers. TCRdb fed the immunoSEQ multiplex PCR reads into MiXCR, producing one record per CDR3 protein. The sample lists about 300,000 distinct CDR3 sequences; 75% to 90% were seen once. V was clipped by 2 bases and J by 5 bases, with 6 bases between them. Germline loops: CDR1 MNHEY, CDR2 SVGEGT. The CDR3 sequence is 13 residues long.

This clonotype was obtained from a human donor with multiple sclerosis. The V call is TRBV6-2 or TRBV6-3, the J call TRBJ2-2; D unclear. The sequenced sample was CD8+ T cells from PBMCs. DNA for the CDR3: TGTGCCAGCAGTTACGCCGAAACCGGGGAGCTGTTTTTT. Translated, it gives CASSYAETGELFF.